The clone carrying this TCR beta chain was seen a few times. Its antigen is not identified. The entry originates in a study of beta chain features in type 1 diabetes. The CDR3 covers 13 residues. From germline, CDR1 is KGHSH and CDR2 LQKENI. The ends were cut back, 6 bases at V and 3 bases at J, with 11 bases in the middle. Points from the study as a whole: Shortening of TCRB CDR3s, moderate but significant, appeared in all four CD4+ subsets of Type 1 diabetes patients.

Since all of the isolated RNA was reverse transcribed, expressed TCRB transcripts were what got sequenced. The assay was immunoSEQ multiplex PCR, and TCRdb's table has in-frame clones only and misses some. The sample consists of 600,000 to 700,000 clones, around 12% of them appearing once. Per donor, one heparinised blood draw averaged approximately 120 mL. Each of the CD4+ naive, central memory, regulatory and stem cell-like memory populations was sorted via CD45RO/CCR7/CD25/CD127/CD95/CD27. Post-sort purity exceeded 95% for all sorted populations. This chain links TRBV18 with TRBJ1-1, with D possibly TRBD1 on 6 matching bases. Source material: naive CD4+ T cells from blood. This sequence was found in a man aged 25-45 years with type 1 diabetes. The CDR3 sequence is CASSEGEDTEAFF. CDR3 coding DNA: TGTGCCAGCTCTGAGGGGGAGGACACTGAAGCTTTCTTT.